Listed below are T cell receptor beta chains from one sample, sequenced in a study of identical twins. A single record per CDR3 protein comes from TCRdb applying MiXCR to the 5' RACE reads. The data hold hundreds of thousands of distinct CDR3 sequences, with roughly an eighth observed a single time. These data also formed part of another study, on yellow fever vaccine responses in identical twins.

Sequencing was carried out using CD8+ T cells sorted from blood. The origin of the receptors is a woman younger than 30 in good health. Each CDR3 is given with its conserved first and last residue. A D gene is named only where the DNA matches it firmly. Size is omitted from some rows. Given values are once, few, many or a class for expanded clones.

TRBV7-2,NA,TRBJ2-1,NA,TGTGCCAGCAGCTTAAGGACGGGACTGCAATACAATGAGCAGTTCTTC,CASSLRTGLQYNEQFF
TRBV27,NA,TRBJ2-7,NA,TGTGCCAGCAGGGCAGGCTACGAGCAGTACTTC,CASRAGYEQYF
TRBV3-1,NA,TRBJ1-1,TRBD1,TGTGCCAGCAGCCACCTCTCGGACAGGGCGGGGGGCACTGAAGCTTTCTTT,CASSHLSDRAGGTEAFF
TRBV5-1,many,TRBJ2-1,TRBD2,TGCGCCAGCAGCTCCTGGGAGGGCAACTACAATGAGCAGTTCTTC,CASSSWEGNYNEQFF
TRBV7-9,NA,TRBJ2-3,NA,TGTGCCAGCAGCCCCAAGGGCACAGATACGCAGTATTTT,CASSPKGTDTQYF
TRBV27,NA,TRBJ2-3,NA,TGTGCCAGCAGTCCCCTCGGGCCTACCGTACTCACAGATACGCAGTATTTT,CASSPLGPTVLTDTQYF
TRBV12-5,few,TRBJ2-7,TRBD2,TGTGCTAGTGGCCCCAGCGGGGGGAGGGCGCGCGAGCAGTACTTC,CASGPSGGRAREQYF
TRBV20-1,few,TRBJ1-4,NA,TGCAGTGCTAGGGGCCCCTACTTCGTTGAAAAACTGTTTTTT,CSARGPYFVEKLFF
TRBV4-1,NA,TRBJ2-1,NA,TGCGCCAGCAGCCGCTCCGCTTGGGCAAGATTGGATGAGCAGTTCTTC,CASSRSAWARLDEQFF
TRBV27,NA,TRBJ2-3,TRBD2,TGTGCCAGCAGTCCACGGACTAGCGGTGATACCACAGATACGCAGTATTTT,CASSPRTSGDTTDTQYF
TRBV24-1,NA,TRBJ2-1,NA,TGTGCCACCAGTGAGAACTACTCCTACAATGAGCAGTTCTTC,CATSENYSYNEQFF
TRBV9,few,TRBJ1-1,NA,TGTGCCAGCAGCGTAGTTGGGGGAGATGACACTGAAGCTTTCTTT,CASSVVGGDDTEAFF
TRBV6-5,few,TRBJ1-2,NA,TGTGCCAGCAGTTACGAGTCCGGGGGCGGGAATGGCTACACCTTC,CASSYESGGGNGYTF
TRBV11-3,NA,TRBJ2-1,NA,TGTGCCAGCAGCTTAGATCAGGGCAGGGGCAATGAGCAGTTCTTC,CASSLDQGRGNEQFF
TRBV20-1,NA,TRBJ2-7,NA,TGCAGTGCTAGATACAGACTATCCCACGAGCAGTACTTC,CSARYRLSHEQYF
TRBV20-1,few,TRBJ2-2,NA,TGCAGTGCTAGAGTCAGTCCCGGACTACTTTACGGGGAGCTGTTTTTT,CSARVSPGLLYGELFF
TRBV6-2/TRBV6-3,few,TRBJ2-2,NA,TGTGCCAGCAGTTATAAGGGAGACAACACCGGGGAGCTGTTTTTT,CASSYKGDNTGELFF
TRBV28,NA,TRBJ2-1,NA,TGTGCCAGCAGTCCCTACGGCTACAATGAGCAGTTCTTC,CASSPYGYNEQFF
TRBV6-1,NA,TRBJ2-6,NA,TGTGCCAGCAGTCCCGGGACACGGGCAAGCTCTGGGGCCAACGTCCTGACTTTC,CASSPGTRASSGANVLTF
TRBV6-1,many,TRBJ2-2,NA,TGTGCCAGCAGGTTTTACTGGGACACCGGGGAGCTGTTTTTT,CASRFYWDTGELFF
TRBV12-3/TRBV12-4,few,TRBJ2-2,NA,TGTGCCAGCAGTTTTAGAGTGGGAGTCACCGGGGAGCTGTTTTTT,CASSFRVGVTGELFF
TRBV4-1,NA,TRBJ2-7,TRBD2,TGCGCCAGCAGCCAAGCGGGAGGCCCCAGCTACGAGCAGTACTTC,CASSQAGGPSYEQYF
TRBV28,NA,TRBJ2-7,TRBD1,TGTGCCAGCAGCTTCCCTCGACAGGGGGCTTTCTACGAGCAGTACTTC,CASSFPRQGAFYEQYF
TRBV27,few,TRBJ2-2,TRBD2,TGTGCCAGCAGTTTATCGGAGGCTAGCGGGGCTATAACTCGGGAGCTGTTTTTT,CASSLSEASGAITRELFF
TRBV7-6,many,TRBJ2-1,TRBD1,TGTGCCAGCAGCTTTTTGAGACAGGGGAGAAATGAGCAGTTCTTC,CASSFLRQGRNEQFF
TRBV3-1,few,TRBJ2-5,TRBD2,TGTGCCAGCAGCCAAGATTGGGGGGGACAAGAGACCCAGTACTTC,CASSQDWGGQETQYF
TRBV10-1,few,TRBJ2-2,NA,TGCGCCAGCAGTGACCCGGCTGAGGTAGATTTGACCGGGGAGCTGTTTTTT,CASSDPAEVDLTGELFF
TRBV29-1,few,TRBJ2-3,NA,TGCAGCGTTGAAGATCGGGGTGGGGATACGCAGTATTTT,CSVEDRGGDTQYF